This paragraph covers one T cell receptor (beta chain) sequence. Authors' processing steps: Estimation of nucleated cell counts relied on the amplification of reference gene primers. Repertoires were generated with immunoSEQ multiplex PCR, while TCRdb's copy carries only in-frame clones and drops some. The DNA was the basis for D and trimming; V, J and clone size are from that table. The repertoire holds 80,000 to 85,000 clones, with almost 90% as singletons. Between the trimmed V and J ends, which lost 3 bases and 3 bases, there was a span of 15 bases. Per germline, CDR1 SGHRS and CDR2 YFSETQ. The CDR3 sequence is 15 residues long. The source of the sample is a study of blood T cell repertoires in COVID-19. Study at large: There were acute and convalescent COVID-19 samples, and they came from the United States, Italy and Spain. T cells, B-cell-depleted T cells, or PBMCs provided the cDNA or gDNA that served as material.

The receptor was derived from a woman older than 75 with acute or convalescent COVID-19. Sample: peripheral blood. The rearrangement uses TRBV5-1 and TRBJ2-5; a possible D gene is TRBD2 (6 bases). As DNA, the CDR3 is TGCGCCAGCAGCTCGGGGGACCGCACGGAAGAGACCCAGTACTTC. Protein: CASSSGDRTEETQYF.